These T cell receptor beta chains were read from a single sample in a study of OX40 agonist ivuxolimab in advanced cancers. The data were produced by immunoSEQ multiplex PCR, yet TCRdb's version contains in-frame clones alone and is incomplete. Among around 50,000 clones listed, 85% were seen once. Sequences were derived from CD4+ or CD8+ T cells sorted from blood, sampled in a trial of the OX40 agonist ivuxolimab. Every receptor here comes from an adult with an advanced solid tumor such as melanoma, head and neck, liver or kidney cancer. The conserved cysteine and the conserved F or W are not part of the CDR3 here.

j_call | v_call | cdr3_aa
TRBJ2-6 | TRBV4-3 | ASSPTGVMGANVLT
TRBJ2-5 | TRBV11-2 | ASSHRGSGARDETQY
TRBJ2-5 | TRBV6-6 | ASTLAGRSLGETQY
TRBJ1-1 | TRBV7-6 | ASSLGRGINTEAF
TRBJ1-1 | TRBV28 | ASSFTNTEAF
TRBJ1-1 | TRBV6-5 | ASSSFVGDYTEAF
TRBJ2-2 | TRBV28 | ASSGRGYTGELF
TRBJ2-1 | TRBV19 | ASSIWGVDEQF
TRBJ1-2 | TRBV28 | ASCRDREALNYGYT
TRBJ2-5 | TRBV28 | ASSLGETQY
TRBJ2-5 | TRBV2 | ASSVAAAGSFSETQY
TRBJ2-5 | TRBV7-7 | ASGPTVAWETQY
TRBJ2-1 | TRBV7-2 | ASSLTNNEQF
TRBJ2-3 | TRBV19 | ASSTNRGLTDTQY
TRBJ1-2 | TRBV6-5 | ASSAGSDGYT